Below, 20 T cell receptor beta chains from the same sample are listed, as sequenced in a study of response to subunit inactivated influenza vaccine. Using its own MiXCR run on the RT-PCR reads, TCRdb lists one record per CDR3 protein. The sample holds more than 700,000 distinct CDR3 sequences, less than 25% seen once. Sequenced material: PBMCs from blood, taken approximately 5 days after vaccination. These receptors all come from a man in his fifties who received an inactivated influenza vaccine.

The V and J genes are TRBV24-1 and TRBJ2-1; 9 positions match TRBD2. CDR3 length equals 15 residues. The V segment lost 4 bases and the J segment 10 bases; nucleotides outside the gene matches: 10. CDR1 KGHDR and CDR2 SFDVKD come from the germline V gene. CDR3 bases: TGTGCCACCAGTGACTTAGCGGGGGACTTAATGGAGCAGTTCTTC. Amino acid sequence: CATSDLAGDLMEQFF.

This clonotype was found many times. The chain has TRBV12-3 or TRBV12-4 and TRBJ2-7; D may correspond to TRBD1 or TRBD2 (6 bases each). The CDR3 runs to 14 residues. The V gene lost 8 bases and the J gene lost 0 bases, with 14 bases spanning the gap. The CDR3 loop is CASQRGESSYEQYF. In nucleotides, the CDR3 is TGTGCCAGCCAGAGGGGGGAAAGCTCCTACGAGCAGTACTTC.

The V and J genes are TRBV20-1 and TRBJ2-1, with D possibly matching TRBD2 (5 bases). Trimming shortened V by 5 bases and J by 0 bases, and 11 bases separated the two germline ends. Germline values: CDR1 DFQATT, CDR2 SNEGSKA (reference sequence). The CDR3 loop spans 14 amino acids. This CDR3 reads CSASGSSSYNEQFF. CDR3 DNA: TGCAGTGCTTCGGGGTCAAGCTCCTACAATGAGCAGTTCTTC.

This rearrangement joins TRBV5-1 to TRBJ1-1, with D hard to call. The germline V gene has CDR1 SGHRS and CDR2 YFSETQ. V lost 1 base, J lost 5 bases, and 12 bases lay in between. This CDR3 spans 14 amino acids. This CDR3 is CASSLMESQTEAFF. DNA for the CDR3: TGCGCCAGCAGCTTGATGGAGTCCCAAACTGAAGCTTTCTTT. Supplemented by reference TRBV5-1 and TRBJ1-1, the full variable domain reads KAGVTQTPRYLIKTRGQQVTLSCSPISGHRSVSWYQQTPGQGLQFLFEYFSETQRNKGNFPGRFSGRQFSNSRSEMNVSTLELGDSALYLCASSLMESQTEAFFGQGTRLTVV.

With respect to this clonotype: At one end the junction does not follow the germline gene, possibly because of a read error. The V gene is TRBV14, the J gene TRBJ2-7; tentative D call: TRBD2 (5 bases). Germline assignment: CDR1 SGHDN and CDR2 FVKESK. The CDR3 sequence is 11 residues long. This chain's CDR3 is CGSSQTGKQYF. The CDR3 nucleotides are TGTGGCAGCAGCCAAACGGGGAAGCAGTACTTC.

This clonotype was recorded a few times. The genes are TRBV12-3 or TRBV12-4 and TRBJ2-7, with D uncertain. V dropped 2 bases and J dropped 2 bases, with 10 bases sitting between them. The CDR3 loop spans 14 amino acids. This CDR3 reads CASSLRQEAYEQYF. The CDR3, as DNA: TGTGCCAGCAGTTTAAGGCAGGAAGCCTACGAGCAGTACTTC.

This rearrangement joins TRBV7-9 to TRBJ2-2; 8 bases are shared with TRBD1. With V trimmed by 1 base and J by 3 bases, 7 bases remained unmatched. Germline-derived CDR1 and CDR2 are SEHNR and FQNEAQ (reference sequence). The CDR3 sequence is 17 residues long. The CDR3 DNA reads as TGTGCCAGCAGCTTAGGGGCCGGACAGGGAGACACCGGGGAGCTGTTTTTT. Amino acid sequence: CASSLGAGQGDTGELFF.

This clonotype was detected only a few times. The rearrangement uses TRBV29-1 and TRBJ2-3; 12 positions agree with TRBD2. Germline CDR1 is SQVTM and CDR2 is ANQGSEA. The junction had 9 bases not matched to a gene; V was cut back by 1 base and J by 1 base. This CDR3 spans 18 amino acids. Written as DNA, the CDR3 is TGCAGCGTTGAAGGACTAGCGGGAGACTATGTTGGCACAGATACGCAGTATTTT. Translation gives CSVEGLAGDYVGTDTQYF.

In this sample, this clonotype turned up a few times. The rearrangement joins TRBV6-2 or TRBV6-3 to TRBJ2-6, with 7 bases matching TRBD1. J gave up 6 bases and V 0 bases, and 20 bases lay outside the gene matches. The CDR3 totals 21 residues. CDR1 and CDR2 (germline): MNHEY, SVGEGT. The CDR3 region is CASSYSLTGPVIARVANVLTF. CDR3 nucleotides: TGTGCCAGCAGTTACTCGCTGACAGGGCCAGTTATAGCTCGTGTGGCCAACGTCCTGACTTTC.

In its sample, this clonotype was seen a few times. This sequence joins TRBV7-6 and TRBJ2-1; D is unclear. The CDR3 has 15 amino acids. V lost 3 bases to trimming and J lost 0 bases, with 9 bases between them. CDR1 and CDR2 from the germline V gene are SGHVS and FNYEAQ. The CDR3 sequence: CASSLVLSSYNEQFF. CDR3 nucleotides: TGTGCCAGCAGCTTGGTCCTTAGCTCCTACAATGAGCAGTTCTTC.

The chain has TRBV6-5 and TRBJ1-5; the D gene is possibly TRBD1 (6 bases). This CDR3 contains 14 residues. V was clipped by 2 bases and J by 5 bases, with 10 bases between them. In germline, CDR1 is MNHEY, CDR2 SVGAGI. The CDR3 is CASSYRRGHQPQHF. The CDR3 DNA sequence: TGTGCCAGCAGTTACCGCAGGGGCCATCAGCCCCAGCATTTT.

This clonotype was counted many times. The gene calls are TRBV28 and TRBJ2-7, with TRBD2 matching 14 bases. The V segment lost 2 bases and the J segment 1 base; nucleotides outside the gene matches: 1. Germline CDR1 MDHEN, CDR2 SYDVKM. The CDR3 consists of 16 residues. CDR3 bases: TGTGCCAGCAGTTTAGGACTAGCGGGAGGTTCCTACGAGCAGTACTTC. As protein: CASSLGLAGGSYEQYF.

The table lists this clonotype with a few counts. V usage is TRBV3-1 and J usage is TRBJ2-5; TRBD2 matches 11 bases. In germline, CDR1 is LGHDT, CDR2 YNNKEL (reference sequence). V shed 4 bases, J shed 5 bases, and the junction held 6 bases outside the gene matches. CDR3 length: 15 residues. The chain's CDR3 is CASSPTTSGVETQYF. The DNA of the CDR3 is TGTGCCAGCAGCCCAACGACTAGCGGGGTGGAGACCCAGTACTTC.

This clonotype showed up just a few times. The chain combines TRBV20-1 with TRBJ2-3; TRBD2 aligns across 8 bases. This CDR3 spans 15 amino acids. CDR1 DFQATT and CDR2 SNEGSKA come from the germline V gene (reference sequence). V shed 1 base and J 2 bases; nucleotides not matched to a gene: 5. The CDR3 spells CSARVSRGATDTQYF. DNA of the CDR3: TGCAGTGCTAGAGTGTCGCGGGGGGCCACAGATACGCAGTATTTT.

This clonotype has a handful of counts. The rearrangement links TRBV24-1 to TRBJ1-1; 10 nucleotides agree with TRBD1. The length of the CDR3 is 14 residues. V lost 7 bases and J lost 5; bases outside the gene matches: 6. The germline V gene has CDR1 KGHDR and CDR2 SFDVKD. The CDR3 region has the DNA TGTGCCACCAGCCAGACAGGGGGCTTTACTGAAGCTTTCTTT. It yields the protein CATSQTGGFTEAFF.

The chain joins TRBV15 to TRBJ2-1; D is perhaps TRBD2 (5 bases). V was pared by 0 bases and J by 10 bases, with 19 bases between. The CDR3 consists of 16 residues. Per the germline V gene, CDR1 is LNHNV and CDR2 is YYDKDF (reference sequence). CDR3 amino acids: CATSRDPAAGRREQFF. In DNA, the CDR3 is TGTGCCACCAGCAGAGATCCAGCGGCCGGACGAAGGGAGCAGTTCTTC. The whole variable domain, remainder taken from reference TRBV15 and TRBJ2-1, is DAMVIQNPRYQVTQFGKPVTLSCSQTLNHNVMYWYQQKSSQAPKLLFHYYDKDFNNEADTPDNFQSRRPNTSFCFLDIRSPGLGDTAMYLCATSRDPAAGRREQFFGPGTRLTVL.

This clonotype has a count of ten or more. The chain combines TRBV6-2 or TRBV6-3 with TRBJ2-1; 12 bases line up with TRBD2. The CDR3 is 16 residues long. V trimming: 2 bases; J trimming: 7 bases; junction bases outside the gene matches: 6. Germline loops: CDR1 MNHEY, CDR2 SVGEGT. The chain's CDR3 is CASSYRLAGAGNEQFF. CDR3 DNA sequence: TGTGCCAGCAGTTACCGACTAGCGGGAGCCGGGAATGAGCAGTTCTTC.

Many counts were recorded for this clonotype. The chain combines TRBV29-1 with TRBJ2-3; 11 nucleotides line up with TRBD1. The CDR3 sequence is 16 residues long. The V gene's germline CDR1 is SQVTM and CDR2 ANQGSEA. V dropped 6 bases and J dropped 6; count of bases not matched to a gene: 14. CDR3 nucleotide sequence: TGCAGCGTCGCCACGTCCGGGACAGGGGGATTGGATACGCAGTATTTT. It yields the protein CSVATSGTGGLDTQYF.

In the case of this clonotype: One end of the junction varies from germline; a read error may be responsible. The J gene is TRBJ1-2, the V gene TRBV20-1; D uncertain. CDR1 and CDR2 from the germline V gene are DFQATT and SNEGSKA (reference sequence). The CDR3 spans 16 residues. For the CDR3, the DNA is TGCATCCGGGCCCCTGACCTCACTCCTCGTAACTATGGTTACACCTTC. Its protein is CIRAPDLTPRNYGYTF.

This sequence joins TRBV20-1 and TRBJ1-1; 11 bases map to TRBD1. This CDR3 contains 14 residues. The V segment lost 3 bases and the J segment 5 bases; nucleotides outside the gene matches: 5. The germline gives CDR1 DFQATT, CDR2 SNEGSKA (reference sequence). The CDR3: CSARDRGPRTEAFF. In DNA form, the CDR3 reads TGCAGTGCTAGGGACAGGGGGCCTAGGACTGAAGCTTTCTTT.